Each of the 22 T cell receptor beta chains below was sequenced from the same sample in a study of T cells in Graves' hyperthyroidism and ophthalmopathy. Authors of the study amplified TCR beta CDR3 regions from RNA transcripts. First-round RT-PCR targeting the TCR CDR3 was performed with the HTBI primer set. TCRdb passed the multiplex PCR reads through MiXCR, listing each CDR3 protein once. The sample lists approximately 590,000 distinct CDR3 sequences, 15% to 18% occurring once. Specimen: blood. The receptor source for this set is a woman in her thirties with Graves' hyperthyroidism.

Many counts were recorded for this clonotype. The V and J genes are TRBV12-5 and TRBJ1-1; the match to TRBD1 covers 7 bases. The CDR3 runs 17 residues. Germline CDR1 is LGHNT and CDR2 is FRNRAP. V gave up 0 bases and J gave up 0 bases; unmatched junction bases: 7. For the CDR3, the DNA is TGTGCTAGTGGTTTGGTGACAGGGACTACCATGAACACTGAAGCTTTCTTT. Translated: CASGLVTGTTMNTEAFF.

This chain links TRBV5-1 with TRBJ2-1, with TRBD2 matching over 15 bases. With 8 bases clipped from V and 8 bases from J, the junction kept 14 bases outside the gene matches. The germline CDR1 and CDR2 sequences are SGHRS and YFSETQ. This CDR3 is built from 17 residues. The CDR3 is CASKAPGLAGGSDEQFF. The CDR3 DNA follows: TGCGCCAGTAAAGCCCCGGGACTAGCGGGAGGTTCGGATGAGCAGTTCTTC.

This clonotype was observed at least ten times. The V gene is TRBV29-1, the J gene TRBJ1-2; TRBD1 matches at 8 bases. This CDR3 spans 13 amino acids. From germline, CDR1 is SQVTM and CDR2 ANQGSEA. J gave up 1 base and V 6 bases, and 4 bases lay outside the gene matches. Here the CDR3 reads CSVRDRHNYGYTF. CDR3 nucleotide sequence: TGCAGCGTCCGGGACAGGCATAACTATGGCTACACCTTC.

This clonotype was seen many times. CDR3 in DNA: TGTGCCAGCAGCTTAGAGGGGTACGGCACAGATACGCAGTATTTT. Translating it yields CASSLEGYGTDTQYF. The chain is built from TRBV7-3 and TRBJ2-3; tentatively, D is TRBD1 or TRBD2 (5 bases each). V lost 2 bases and J 1 base, leaving 10 bases between the germline ends. The CDR3 has 15 residues. The germline gives CDR1 SGHTA, CDR2 FQGTGA. Full variable domain (missing parts from reference TRBV7-3 and TRBJ2-3): GAGVSQTPSNKVTEKGKYVELRCDPISGHTALYWYRQSLGQGPEFLIYFQGTGAADDSGLPNDRFFAVRPEGSVSTLKIQRTERGDSAVYLCASSLEGYGTDTQYFGPGTRLTVL.

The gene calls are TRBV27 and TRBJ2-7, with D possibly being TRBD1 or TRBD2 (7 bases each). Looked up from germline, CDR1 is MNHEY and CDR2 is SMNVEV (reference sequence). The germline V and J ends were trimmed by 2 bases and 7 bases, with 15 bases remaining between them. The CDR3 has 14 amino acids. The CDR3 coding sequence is TGTGCCAGCAGTTTAGGCCCAGGGGGGGGGGAGCAGTACTTC. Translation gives CASSLGPGGGEQYF.

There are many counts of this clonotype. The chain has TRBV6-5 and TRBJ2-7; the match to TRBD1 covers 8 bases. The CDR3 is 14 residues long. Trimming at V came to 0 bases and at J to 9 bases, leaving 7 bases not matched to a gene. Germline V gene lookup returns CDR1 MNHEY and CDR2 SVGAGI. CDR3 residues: CASSYSLGQGGQYF. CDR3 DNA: TGTGCCAGCAGTTACTCCCTCGGACAGGGAGGGCAGTACTTC.

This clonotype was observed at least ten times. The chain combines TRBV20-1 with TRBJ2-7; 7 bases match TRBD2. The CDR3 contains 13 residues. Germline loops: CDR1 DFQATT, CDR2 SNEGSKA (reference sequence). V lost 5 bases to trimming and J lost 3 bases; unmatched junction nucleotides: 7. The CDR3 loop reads CSALGGESYEQYF. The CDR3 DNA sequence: TGCAGTGCTCTGGGGGGGGAAAGCTACGAGCAGTACTTC.

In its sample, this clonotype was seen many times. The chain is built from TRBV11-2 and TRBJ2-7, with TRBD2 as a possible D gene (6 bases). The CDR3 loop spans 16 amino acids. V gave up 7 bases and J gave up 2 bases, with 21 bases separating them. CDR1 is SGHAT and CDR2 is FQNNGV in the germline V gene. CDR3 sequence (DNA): TGTGCCAGCACCCCCCCGAGGAGCGGGCAAGCCTACGAGCAGTACTTC. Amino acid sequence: CASTPPRSGQAYEQYF.

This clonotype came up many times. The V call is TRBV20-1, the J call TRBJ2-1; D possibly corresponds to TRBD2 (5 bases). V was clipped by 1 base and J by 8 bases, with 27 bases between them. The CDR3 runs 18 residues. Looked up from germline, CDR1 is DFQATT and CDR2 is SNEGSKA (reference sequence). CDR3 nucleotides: TGCAGTGCTAGAGCCCGGACTGGGTTAGCAATTTACGGCGATGAGCAGTTCTTC. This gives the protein CSARARTGLAIYGDEQFF.

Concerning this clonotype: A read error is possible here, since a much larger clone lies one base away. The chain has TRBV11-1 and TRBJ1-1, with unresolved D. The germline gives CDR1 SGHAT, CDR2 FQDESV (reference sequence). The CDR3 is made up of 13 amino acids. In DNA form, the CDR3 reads TGTGCCCGCAGCTTTCGCACGAACACTGAAGCTTTCTTT. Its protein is CARSFRTNTEAFF.

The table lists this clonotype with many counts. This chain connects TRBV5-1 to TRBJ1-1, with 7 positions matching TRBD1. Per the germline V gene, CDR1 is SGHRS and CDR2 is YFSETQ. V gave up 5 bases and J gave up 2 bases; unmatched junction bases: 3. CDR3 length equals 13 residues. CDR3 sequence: CASRKGGNTEAFF. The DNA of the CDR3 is TGCGCCAGCAGAAAAGGGGGCAACACTGAAGCTTTCTTT.

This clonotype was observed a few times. The CDR3, as DNA: TGTGCCAGCAGTTATGGCCGGGGGCTTGAGGGTGAGCAGTTCTTC. Protein: CASSYGRGLEGEQFF. J is TRBJ2-1 and V is TRBV6-1; D might be TRBD1 or TRBD2, each matching 6 bases. The CDR3 is 15 amino acids. V gave up 5 bases and J gave up 9 bases, with 20 bases separating them. The germline gives CDR1 MNHNS, CDR2 SASEGT.

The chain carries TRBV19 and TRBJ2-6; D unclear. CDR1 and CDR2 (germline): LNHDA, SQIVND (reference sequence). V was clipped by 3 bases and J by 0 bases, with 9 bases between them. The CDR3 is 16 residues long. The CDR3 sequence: CASSISQSSGANVLTF. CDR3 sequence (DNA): TGTGCCAGTAGTATCTCACAGAGCTCTGGGGCCAACGTCCTGACTTTC.

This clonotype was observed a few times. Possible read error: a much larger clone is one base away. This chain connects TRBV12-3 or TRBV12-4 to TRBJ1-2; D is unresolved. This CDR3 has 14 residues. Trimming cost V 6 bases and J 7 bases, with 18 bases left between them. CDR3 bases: TGTGCCAGCAGCCAAACGGAATCACTGGGTGGCTACACCTTC. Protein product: CASSQTESLGGYTF.

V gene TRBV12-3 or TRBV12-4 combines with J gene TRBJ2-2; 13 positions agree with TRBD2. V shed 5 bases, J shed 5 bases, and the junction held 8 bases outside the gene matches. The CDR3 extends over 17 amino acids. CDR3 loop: CASSAGLAGLRTGELFF. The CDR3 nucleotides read TGTGCCAGCAGTGCGGGACTAGCGGGACTGAGAACCGGGGAGCTGTTTTTT.

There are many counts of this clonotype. The CDR3 loop is CASSPTSGNTYEQYF. The CDR3 DNA reads as TGTGCCAGCTCACCGACTAGCGGGAACACCTACGAGCAGTACTTC. The chain combines TRBV18 with TRBJ2-7; TRBD2 matches at 11 bases. This CDR3 comprises 15 residues. The germline gives CDR1 KGHSH, CDR2 LQKENI. Unmatched junction bases numbered 3, after V lost 3 bases and J lost 2 bases.

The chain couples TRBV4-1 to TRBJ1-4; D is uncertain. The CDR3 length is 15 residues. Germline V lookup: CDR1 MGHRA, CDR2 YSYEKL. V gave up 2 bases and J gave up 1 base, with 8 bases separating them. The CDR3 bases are TGCGCCAGCAGCCAATCGCCCAGAACTAATGAAAAACTGTTTTTT. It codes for CASSQSPRTNEKLFF.

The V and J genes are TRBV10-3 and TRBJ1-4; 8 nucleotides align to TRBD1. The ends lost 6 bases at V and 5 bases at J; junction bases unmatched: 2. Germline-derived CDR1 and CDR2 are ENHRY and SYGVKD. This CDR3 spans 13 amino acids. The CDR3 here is CAIRRDRNEKLFF. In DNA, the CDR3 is TGTGCCATCAGAAGGGACAGGAATGAAAAACTGTTTTTT.

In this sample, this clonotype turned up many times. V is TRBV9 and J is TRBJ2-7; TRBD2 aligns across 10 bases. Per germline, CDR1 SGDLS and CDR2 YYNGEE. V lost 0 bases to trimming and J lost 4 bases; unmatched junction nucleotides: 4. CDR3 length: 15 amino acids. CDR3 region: CASSVGLAGAYEQYF. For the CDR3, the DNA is TGTGCCAGCAGCGTAGGGCTAGCGGGAGCGTACGAGCAGTACTTC.

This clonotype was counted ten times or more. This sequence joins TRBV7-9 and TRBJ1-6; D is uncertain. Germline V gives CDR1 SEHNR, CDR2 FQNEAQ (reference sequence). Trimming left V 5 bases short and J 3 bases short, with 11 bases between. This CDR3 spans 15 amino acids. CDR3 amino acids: CASSEGSSYNSPLHF. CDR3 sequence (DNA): TGTGCCAGCAGCGAAGGCAGTAGCTATAATTCACCCCTCCACTTT.

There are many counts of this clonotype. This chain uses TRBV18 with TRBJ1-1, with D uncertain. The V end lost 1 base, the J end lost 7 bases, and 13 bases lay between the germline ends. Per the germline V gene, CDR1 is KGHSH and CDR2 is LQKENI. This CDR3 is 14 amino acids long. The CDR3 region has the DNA TGTGCCAGCTCACCACTTGGCGACACCTTTGAAGCTTTCTTT. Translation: CASSPLGDTFEAFF.

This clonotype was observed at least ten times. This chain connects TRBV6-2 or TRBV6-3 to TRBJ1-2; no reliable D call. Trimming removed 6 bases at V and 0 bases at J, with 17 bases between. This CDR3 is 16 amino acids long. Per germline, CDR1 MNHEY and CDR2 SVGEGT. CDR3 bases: TGTGCCAGCAGCCCGACTACAGCAATAGCTAACTATGGCTACACCTTC. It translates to CASSPTTAIANYGYTF.